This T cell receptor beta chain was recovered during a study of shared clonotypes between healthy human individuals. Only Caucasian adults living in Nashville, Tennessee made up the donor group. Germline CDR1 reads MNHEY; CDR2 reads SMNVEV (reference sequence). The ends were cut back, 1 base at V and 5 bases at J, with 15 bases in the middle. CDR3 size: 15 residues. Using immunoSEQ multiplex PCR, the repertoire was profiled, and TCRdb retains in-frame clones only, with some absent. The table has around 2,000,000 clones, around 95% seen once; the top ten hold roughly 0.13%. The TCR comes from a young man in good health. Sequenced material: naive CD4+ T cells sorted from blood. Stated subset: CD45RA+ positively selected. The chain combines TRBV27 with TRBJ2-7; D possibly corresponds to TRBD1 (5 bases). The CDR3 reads CASSLFPGYSNEQYF. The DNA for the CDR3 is TGTGCCAGCAGTTTATTTCCAGGGTATTCGAACGAGCAGTACTTC.